The T cell receptor (beta chain) described here comes from a study of T cell responses to AZD1222 COVID-19 vaccine. Of note for this clone: Its antigen is unidentified.

Whole-study findings and limits: There were repertoire samples only from the period after the peak T cell response.

V gave up 4 bases and J gave up 2 bases, with 12 bases separating them. Germline values: CDR1 SGHRS, CDR2 YFSETQ. The CDR3 sequence is 14 residues long. Libraries were prepared by immunoSEQ multiplex PCR; TCRdb keeps only in-frame clonotypes and omits some of them. Of around 180,000 clones in the sample, almost 90% were seen once. The material was peripheral blood, obtained on day 0 of AZD1222 vaccination. The receptor's source is an adult in good health. The chain joins TRBV5-1 to TRBJ1-1; D remains unclear. The CDR3 sequence is CASSAIGLNTEAFF. DNA for the CDR3: TGCGCCAGCAGCGCAATAGGGCTAAACACTGAAGCTTTCTTT.